A selection of T cell receptor beta chains follows, all from one sample in a study of CD8 T cells in ankylosing spondylitis. TCRdb fed the 5' RACE reads into MiXCR, producing one record per CDR3 protein. This table holds over 600,000 distinct CDR3 sequences, about 20% found once. The source material was blood, either unsorted or a sorted T cell fraction (not recorded which). The receptor set was obtained from a male donor with ankylosing spondylitis. Both conserved end residues are part of each CDR3. Fields, in order: V gene, J gene, CDR3 length, D gene, clone size, CDR3 DNA, CDR3 protein. The D gene is left open where the match is weak. For some rows the clone size is stated as once, few or many, or as a class when expanded; others skip it.

v_gene: TRBV12-3/TRBV12-4
j_gene: TRBJ1-3
len: 16
d_gene: .
abundance: few
CDR3nt: TGTGCCAGCAGTCCCCAAGCCGGGGCCCTCCAGGGCACCATATATTTT
CDR3aa: CASSPQAGALQGTIYF

v_gene: TRBV6-1
j_gene: TRBJ2-3
len: 13
d_gene: .
abundance: few
CDR3nt: TGTGCCAGCAATACACGTCTGCCCGATACGCAGTATTTT
CDR3aa: CASNTRLPDTQYF

v_gene: TRBV29-1
j_gene: TRBJ2-1
len: 15
d_gene: .
abundance: few
CDR3nt: TGCAGCGTTCTCCTGAGACTAGGTGCCTACAATGAGCAGTTCTTC
CDR3aa: CSVLLRLGAYNEQFF

v_gene: TRBV3-1
j_gene: TRBJ2-7
len: 15
d_gene: TRBD2
abundance: .
CDR3nt: TGTGCCAGCAGCCAACCCGGGACTAGTGTCTACGAGCAGTACTTC
CDR3aa: CASSQPGTSVYEQYF

v_gene: TRBV5-4
j_gene: TRBJ2-1
len: 16
d_gene: TRBD2
abundance: .
CDR3nt: TGTGCCAGCAGCTTGTATTCGGGGGGGCCTAAAAATGAGCAGTTCTTC
CDR3aa: CASSLYSGGPKNEQFF

v_gene: TRBV7-3
j_gene: TRBJ2-3
len: 15
d_gene: TRBD2
abundance: few
CDR3nt: TGTGCCAGCAGCTCGAAGCGGGAGGGCCGGGATACGCAGTATTTT
CDR3aa: CASSSKREGRDTQYF

v_gene: TRBV9
j_gene: TRBJ2-1
len: 15
d_gene: .
abundance: few
CDR3nt: TGTGCCAGCAGCGTAGCTGGGTTAAGGGACAATGAGCAGTTCTTC
CDR3aa: CASSVAGLRDNEQFF

v_gene: TRBV3-1
j_gene: TRBJ2-5
len: 16
d_gene: TRBD1
abundance: few
CDR3nt: TGTGCCAGCAGCCCCCACCGGACAGGGAGAAGGGAGACCCAGTACTTC
CDR3aa: CASSPHRTGRRETQYF

v_gene: TRBV29-1
j_gene: TRBJ2-1
len: 16
d_gene: TRBD2
abundance: few
CDR3nt: TGCAGCGTTCACTGGGGAGTCCTAGCGGGTTACAATGAGCAGTTCTTC
CDR3aa: CSVHWGVLAGYNEQFF

v_gene: TRBV20-1
j_gene: TRBJ2-1
len: 18
d_gene: TRBD2
abundance: .
CDR3nt: TGCAGTGCTAGAGAAGGGACCGGCCAGGGACTAGACTACAATGAGCAGTTCTTC
CDR3aa: CSAREGTGQGLDYNEQFF

v_gene: TRBV27
j_gene: TRBJ1-2
len: 13
d_gene: TRBD1
abundance: .
CDR3nt: TGTGCCAGCAGTTTGGTACAGGGGCATGGCTACACCTTC
CDR3aa: CASSLVQGHGYTF

v_gene: TRBV10-3
j_gene: TRBJ2-1
len: 11
d_gene: .
abundance: .
CDR3nt: TGTGCCATCAGTGAGCTTCATGAGCAGTTCTTC
CDR3aa: CAISELHEQFF

v_gene: TRBV28
j_gene: TRBJ2-5
len: 12
d_gene: .
abundance: few
CDR3nt: TGTGCCAGCAGTTATCGGTGGGAGACCCAGTACTTC
CDR3aa: CASSYRWETQYF

v_gene: TRBV18
j_gene: TRBJ2-7
len: 15
d_gene: .
abundance: .
CDR3nt: TGTGCCACCACATCAAATTTAGGGGAGTCCTACGAGCAGTACTTC
CDR3aa: CATTSNLGESYEQYF

v_gene: TRBV20-1
j_gene: TRBJ1-2
len: 13
d_gene: TRBD1
abundance: .
CDR3nt: TGCAGTGCTAGCCTTAGGGGGCTCTCCGGCTACACCTTC
CDR3aa: CSASLRGLSGYTF

v_gene: TRBV5-6
j_gene: TRBJ2-7
len: 14
d_gene: TRBD2
abundance: .
CDR3nt: TGTGCCAGCAGCTTGCTAGCGGGGGAATACGAGCAGTACTTC
CDR3aa: CASSLLAGEYEQYF

v_gene: TRBV5-1
j_gene: TRBJ2-5
len: 16
d_gene: TRBD2
abundance: .
CDR3nt: TGCGCCAGCAGCCTAATAGCGGGAGCTTTAACAGAGACCCAGTACTTC
CDR3aa: CASSLIAGALTETQYF

v_gene: TRBV12-3/TRBV12-4
j_gene: TRBJ1-3
len: 14
d_gene: .
abundance: few
CDR3nt: TGTGCCAGTCGAAGGAGGGTTTCTGGAAACACCATATATTTT
CDR3aa: CASRRRVSGNTIYF

v_gene: TRBV6-2/TRBV6-3
j_gene: TRBJ1-1
len: 15
d_gene: .
abundance: .
CDR3nt: TGTGCCAGCAGTTTCCTGACAGGCTTGAACACTGAAGTTTTCTTT
CDR3aa: CASSFLTGLNTEVFF

v_gene: TRBV28
j_gene: TRBJ2-3
len: 17
d_gene: .
abundance: .
CDR3nt: TGTGCCAGCAGTTTGGCGGCGGGGCGCTCTAGCACAGATACGCAGTATTTT
CDR3aa: CASSLAAGRSSTDTQYF

v_gene: TRBV4-2
j_gene: TRBJ1-2
len: 14
d_gene: .
abundance: many
CDR3nt: TGTGCCAGCAGCCCGCAGACAGAGCCCTATGGCTACACCTTC
CDR3aa: CASSPQTEPYGYTF

v_gene: TRBV30
j_gene: TRBJ2-1
len: 15
d_gene: .
abundance: few
CDR3nt: TGTGCCTGGGGGAGTGGAGGCAGCTCCTACAATGAGCAGTTCTTC
CDR3aa: CAWGSGGSSYNEQFF

v_gene: TRBV7-9
j_gene: TRBJ1-1
len: 15
d_gene: .
abundance: .
CDR3nt: TGTGCCAGCAGCCCCGCCAGAAGAATGAACACTGAAGCTTTCTTT
CDR3aa: CASSPARRMNTEAFF

v_gene: TRBV12-3/TRBV12-4
j_gene: TRBJ1-3
len: 13
d_gene: TRBD1
abundance: .
CDR3nt: TGTGCCAGCAGAACTGACAGGGGATACACCATATATTTT
CDR3aa: CASRTDRGYTIYF

v_gene: TRBV4-1
j_gene: TRBJ1-6
len: 18
d_gene: .
abundance: .
CDR3nt: TGCGCCAGCAGCCAAGATATTGGAGCCGGGCGGCGTAATTCACCCCTCCACTTT
CDR3aa: CASSQDIGAGRRNSPLHF

v_gene: TRBV25-1
j_gene: TRBJ2-2
len: 16
d_gene: TRBD2
abundance: .
CDR3nt: TGTGCCAGCAGTGAATGGGTAGCGGGCGCGAAGGGGGAGCTGTTTTTT
CDR3aa: CASSEWVAGAKGELFF

v_gene: TRBV20-1
j_gene: TRBJ2-2
len: 15
d_gene: TRBD2
abundance: few
CDR3nt: TGCAGTGCTAGTCCTAGCGGGAGAAGCACCGGGGAGCTGTTTTTT
CDR3aa: CSASPSGRSTGELFF

v_gene: TRBV7-9
j_gene: TRBJ1-1
len: 13
d_gene: .
abundance: .
CDR3nt: TGTGCCAGCAGCTTATTTAGACACCCAGAAGCTTTCTTT
CDR3aa: CASSLFRHPEAFF

v_gene: TRBV4-1
j_gene: TRBJ2-3
len: 16
d_gene: TRBD1
abundance: .
CDR3nt: TGCGCCAGCAGCCGCGGGACAGGGGGCATGGGAGATACGCAGTATTTT
CDR3aa: CASSRGTGGMGDTQYF

v_gene: TRBV20-1
j_gene: TRBJ1-5
len: 16
d_gene: .
abundance: .
CDR3nt: TGCAGTGCTAGAGATTCCGGAGGGTATAGCAATCAGCCCCAGCATTTT
CDR3aa: CSARDSGGYSNQPQHF

v_gene: TRBV20-1
j_gene: TRBJ2-5
len: 15
d_gene: TRBD1
abundance: few
CDR3nt: TGCAGTGCTATAGGGGAGGACAGGGGGCGGGAGACCCAGTACTTC
CDR3aa: CSAIGEDRGRETQYF

v_gene: TRBV9
j_gene: TRBJ2-5
len: 16
d_gene: TRBD2
abundance: few
CDR3nt: TGTGCCAGCAGCGTTACGACTAGCGGGGGCCCAGAGACCCAGTACTTC
CDR3aa: CASSVTTSGGPETQYF

v_gene: TRBV5-1
j_gene: TRBJ2-3
len: 14
d_gene: .
abundance: few
CDR3nt: TGCGCCAGCAGCCCCGGGGGAGGGGGAGATACGCAGTATTTT
CDR3aa: CASSPGGGGDTQYF